Below are 26 T cell receptor beta chains sequenced from a single sample in a study of cytomegalovirus exposure and HLA in healthy donors. PCR employed 60 Vbeta and 13 Jbeta primers. The repertoire was sequenced with immunoSEQ multiplex PCR; TCRdb's copy has only in-frame clones and lacks some. The profile shows about 140,000 clones, 65% to 80% of them singletons. The sequenced sample was PBMCs. The receptors derive from a male donor in good health and CMV-seropositive.

The chain uses TRBV4-2 and TRBJ1-2; 7 nucleotides line up with TRBD1. V lost 0 bases, J lost 8 bases, and 6 bases stayed unmatched. CDR1 is LGHNA and CDR2 is YNFKEQ in the germline V gene. This CDR3 has 14 amino acids. CDR3 protein: CASSQDLTGVGYTF. CDR3 in DNA: TGTGCCAGCAGCCAAGATCTTACAGGGGTAGGCTACACCTTC.

This chain connects TRBV27 to TRBJ1-2; D may be TRBD1 (6 bases). This CDR3 is built from 15 residues. Germline assignment: CDR1 MNHEY and CDR2 SMNVEV (reference sequence). V was pared by 7 bases and J by 2 bases, with 17 bases between. The CDR3 protein is CASKDTWTVNYGYTF. DNA for the CDR3: TGTGCCAGCAAAGACACCTGGACAGTAAACTATGGCTACACCTTC.

This chain joins TRBV28 and TRBJ2-7, with D perhaps matching TRBD1 (6 bases). Germline-derived CDR1 and CDR2 are MDHEN and SYDVKM. The CDR3 extends over 14 amino acids. Trimming cost V 8 bases and J 3 bases, with 17 bases left between them. CDR3 sequence reads: CASAIRGVFYEQYF. The CDR3 coding sequence is TGTGCCAGCGCAATCAGGGGAGTCTTCTACGAGCAGTACTTC.

This rearrangement joins TRBV29-1 to TRBJ1-1; the D gene is possibly TRBD1 (6 bases). The V gene lost 4 bases and the J gene lost 7 bases, with 16 bases spanning the gap. CDR1 and CDR2 from the germline V gene are SQVTM and ANQGSEA. This CDR3 contains 13 residues. CDR3 sequence reads: CSVALRTANEAFF. The CDR3 DNA is TGCAGCGTTGCCTTACGGACAGCAAATGAAGCTTTCTTT.

V usage is TRBV2 and J usage is TRBJ1-2, with no clear D. Trimming left V 0 bases short and J 4 bases short, with 12 bases between. Germline CDR1 and CDR2: SNHLY and FYNNEI. This CDR3 has 15 residues. CDR3 loop: CASSEAPQNLYGYTF. For the CDR3, the DNA is TGTGCCAGCAGTGAAGCACCACAGAACCTCTATGGCTACACCTTC.

This clone was detected only once. This chain connects TRBV19 to TRBJ2-1; D is perhaps TRBD1 (5 bases). CDR1 and CDR2 from the germline V gene are LNHDA and SQIVND (reference sequence). The CDR3 contains 15 residues. Trimming shortened V by 3 bases and J by 2 bases, and 11 bases separated the two germline ends. As DNA, the CDR3 is TGTGCCAGTAGTATGTCAGGGAACCCCTACAATGAGCAGTTCTTC. As protein: CASSMSGNPYNEQFF.

This chain's CDR3 is CASSHSPGQNEKLFF. The CDR3 nucleotides are TGCGCCAGCAGCCATTCTCCGGGACAGAATGAAAAACTGTTTTTT. This rearrangement joins TRBV4-1 to TRBJ1-4, with 7 bases identical to TRBD1. Germline V gives CDR1 MGHRA, CDR2 YSYEKL. The CDR3 runs to 15 residues. V was clipped by 3 bases and J by 5 bases; unmatched bases: 6.

This clone has only a few counts. The genes are TRBV7-2 and TRBJ2-1; maybe TRBD1 (6 bases). Germline V lookup: CDR1 SGHTA, CDR2 FQGNSA. CDR3 length: 15 residues. Trimming stripped 5 bases from V and 2 bases from J, with 13 bases between. CDR3 protein: CASSVRQETYNEQFF. The CDR3 DNA reads TGTGCCAGCAGCGTCAGACAGGAGACCTACAATGAGCAGTTCTTC.

CDR3 DNA sequence: TGTGCCAGCAGTTCGGGACAGGGAACAGATACGCAGTATTTT. It codes for CASSSGQGTDTQYF. This chain links TRBV6-6 with TRBJ2-3, with TRBD1 identical over 9 bases. V gave up 4 bases and J gave up 3 bases; unmatched junction bases: 2. The germline CDR1 and CDR2 sequences are MNHNY and SVGAGI (reference sequence). CDR3 length: 14 amino acids.

This chain joins TRBV5-4 and TRBJ2-1; 9 nucleotides align to TRBD1. The germline V gene has CDR1 SGHNT and CDR2 YYREEE (reference sequence). The CDR3 loop spans 16 amino acids. J was trimmed by 5 bases and V by 4 bases; bases with no gene match: 10. The CDR3 DNA reads as TGTGCCAGCAGCCCCCCCGGGACAGGGCCCAACAATGAGCAGTTCTTC. It codes for CASSPPGTGPNNEQFF.

About this clone: One end of the junction fails to match germline, which may point to a read error. The chain links TRBV7-9 to TRBJ2-7; no definite D call. Germline V gene data show CDR1 as SEHNR and CDR2 as FQNEAQ (reference sequence). The CDR3 has 15 residues. CDR3 sequence: CSSSSPRRNTYEQYF. The CDR3 DNA reads as TGTTCCAGCAGCTCCCCTAGACGGAATACCTACGAGCAGTACTTC.

This chain joins TRBV29-1 and TRBJ1-2, with TRBD1 matching 7 bases. This CDR3 spans 14 amino acids. J gave up 7 bases and V 4 bases, and 12 bases lay outside the gene matches. The germline V gene encodes CDR1 SQVTM and CDR2 ANQGSEA. The CDR3 DNA follows: TGCAGCGTTGGCCGAATTACAGGGGACGGTGGCTACACCTTC. Translated: CSVGRITGDGGYTF. Full variable domain (rest looked up from reference TRBV29-1 and TRBJ1-2): SAVISQKPSRDICQRGTSLTIQCQVDSQVTMMFWYRQQPGQSLTLIATANQGSEATYESGFVIDKFPISRPNLTFSTLTVSNMSPEDSSIYLCSVGRITGDGGYTFGSGTRLTVV.

This chain connects TRBV27 to TRBJ2-5; weak D call: TRBD1 (5 bases). The CDR3 covers 14 residues. Germline CDR1 reads MNHEY; CDR2 reads SMNVEV (reference sequence). The V and J ends lost 2 bases and 2 bases respectively, with 9 bases between them. This CDR3 is CASSLGASQETQYF. The CDR3 coding sequence is TGTGCCAGCAGTTTAGGGGCCAGTCAAGAGACCCAGTACTTC.

The chain joins TRBV15 to TRBJ2-7; the D gene is possibly TRBD1 (6 bases). Germline lookup yields CDR1 LNHNV and CDR2 YYDKDF (reference sequence). The CDR3 contains 13 residues. Trimming took 1 base from V and 4 from J, leaving 8 bases between them. The CDR3, as DNA: TGTGCCACCAGCAGAGGGGACACTTACGAGCAGTACTTC. Translated: CATSRGDTYEQYF.

The V and J genes are TRBV5-1 and TRBJ2-1, with D tentatively TRBD2 (6 bases). Trimming stripped 6 bases from V and 0 bases from J, with 10 bases between. Germline V CDR1 and CDR2: SGHRS, YFSETQ. The CDR3 runs 14 residues. The CDR3 loop reads CASTGDSSYNEQFF. Here the CDR3 DNA reads TGCGCCAGCACGGGGGACTCCTCCTACAATGAGCAGTTCTTC.

The V gene is TRBV2, the J gene TRBJ2-5, with D perhaps matching TRBD2 (5 bases). The CDR3 runs to 14 residues. V lost 5 bases and J 2 bases, leaving 12 bases between the germline ends. Germline lookup yields CDR1 SNHLY and CDR2 FYNNEI. The CDR3 DNA follows: TGTGCCAGCAGTTGGATCGGGGTACAAGAGACCCAGTACTTC. It codes for CASSWIGVQETQYF.

This chain uses TRBV19 with TRBJ1-1, with D maybe TRBD1 (6 bases). Germline lookup yields CDR1 LNHDA and CDR2 SQIVND (reference sequence). This CDR3 region has 15 residues. Trimming removed 5 bases at V and 0 bases at J, with 13 bases between. The CDR3 nucleotides are TGTGCCAGTAGTGAACAGGGCGTGATGAACACTGAAGCTTTCTTT. Translated: CASSEQGVMNTEAFF.

The gene calls are TRBV11-3 and TRBJ2-1, with D possibly matching TRBD2 (6 bases). Trimming shortened V by 0 bases and J by 7 bases, and 22 bases separated the two germline ends. The germline V gene has CDR1 SGHNT and CDR2 YENEEA. This CDR3 is built from 18 residues. The DNA of the CDR3 is TGTGCCAGCAGCTTAGATCAGGGTGGGACTGCTACCCCAAATGAGCAGTTCTTC. Encoded protein: CASSLDQGGTATPNEQFF.

The sample holds one count of this clone. V and J are TRBV5-4 and TRBJ2-5; TRBD1 is a possible D gene (5 bases). Germline V lookup: CDR1 SGHNT, CDR2 YYREEE (reference sequence). Trimming cost V 3 bases and J 3 bases, with 9 bases left between them. CDR3 length equals 13 residues. CDR3 protein: CASSSDTKETQYF. In DNA form, the CDR3 reads TGTGCCAGCAGCTCGGACACTAAAGAGACCCAGTACTTC.

The chain carries TRBV7-3 and TRBJ2-2; 9 bases agree with TRBD2. The CDR3 contains 16 residues. Germline trimming cut 3 bases from V and 5 bases from J; bases unmatched to any gene: 7. Germline V CDR1 and CDR2: SGHTA, FQGTGA. The CDR3 protein is CASSFSGRSGTGELFF. CDR3 DNA: TGTGCCAGCAGCTTTAGCGGGAGAAGTGGGACCGGGGAGCTGTTTTTT.

The chain uses TRBV9 and TRBJ2-1, with 11 bases aligning to TRBD2. The CDR3 totals 15 residues. The germline gives CDR1 SGDLS, CDR2 YYNGEE. J lost 4 bases, V lost 4 bases, and 4 bases had no gene match. The CDR3, as DNA: TGTGCCAGCAGCATCCGGACTAGCGGGTACAATGAGCAGTTCTTC. Translation: CASSIRTSGYNEQFF. Based on the CDR3 plus reference TRBV9 and TRBJ2-1, the full variable domain is DSGVTQTPKHLITATGQRVTLRCSPRSGDLSVYWYQQSLDQGLQFLIQYYNGEERAKGNILERFSAQQFPDLHSELNLSSLELGDSALYFCASSIRTSGYNEQFFGPGTRLTVL.

This chain joins TRBV9 and TRBJ2-3; the D gene is possibly TRBD2 (7 bases). V was cut by 3 bases and J by 5 bases, with 16 bases left in between. Germline V gene lookup returns CDR1 SGDLS and CDR2 YYNGEE. The CDR3 is 15 amino acids. CDR3 in amino acids: CASSGGGPWGDTQYF. The CDR3 DNA follows: TGTGCCAGCAGCGGGGGGGGGCCGTGGGGAGATACGCAGTATTTT.

V and J are TRBV19 and TRBJ2-5; D perhaps matches TRBD2 (6 bases). Trimming took off 4 bases at V and 4 bases at J, with 13 bases between the two ends. Germline V lookup: CDR1 LNHDA, CDR2 SQIVND (reference sequence). CDR3 length: 14 amino acids. The CDR3 region is CASSTGLLRETQYF. CDR3 nucleotides: TGTGCCAGTAGTACCGGACTATTGCGAGAGACCCAGTACTTC.

This clone was recorded a few times. The rearrangement links TRBV4-2 to TRBJ2-6; D not certain. V shed 4 bases and J shed 0 bases, with 10 bases lying between them. The germline V gene has CDR1 LGHNA and CDR2 YNFKEQ. The length of the CDR3 is 16 residues. The CDR3 is CASSPNPDSGANVLTF. CDR3 nucleotides: TGTGCCAGCAGCCCGAACCCAGACTCTGGGGCCAACGTCCTGACTTTC.

V usage is TRBV5-4 and J usage is TRBJ2-3; 16 bases are shared with TRBD2. Germline CDR1 is SGHNT and CDR2 is YYREEE (reference sequence). The CDR3 extends over 16 amino acids. The trim removed 4 bases at V and 11 bases at J, leaving 10 bases unmatched. The CDR3 nucleotides are TGTGCCAGCAGCGTTCAAGGGACTAGCGGGAGGGCCGGGCAGTATTTT. Residues: CASSVQGTSGRAGQYF.

This clone came up a few times. This rearrangement joins TRBV7-2 to TRBJ2-1, with 9 nucleotides matching TRBD2. The CDR3 runs to 15 residues. V shed 1 base and J 3 bases; nucleotides not matched to a gene: 1. CDR1 is SGHTA and CDR2 is FQGNSA in the germline V gene. For the CDR3, the DNA is TGTGCCAGCAGCTTAGATAGCGGGAGCTACAATGAGCAGTTCTTC. Protein sequence: CASSLDSGSYNEQFF.